This TCR beta chain was profiled in a study of T cells and copy number aberrations in small-cell lung cancer. Study observations and caveats: A small sample size limited this study; results need validation.

Germline V gene sequence: CDR1 SGHTA, CDR2 FQGNSA. This CDR3 region has 13 residues. The V end lost 1 base, the J end lost 4 bases, and 4 bases lay between the germline ends. TCRdb keeps only in-frame clones here, not all; method: immunoSEQ multiplex PCR. There are about 2,600 clones in the sample; more than 65% occur only once, and about 10% lies in the top ten. No donor received chemotherapy or radiotherapy before surgery, nor immunotherapy before or after it. Remarks on this clone: The target antigen is unknown. Other DNA sequences in the same sample also yield this CDR3.

Sequencing used normal tissue next to the tumor. The chain couples TRBV7-2 to TRBJ2-2; D uncertain. The TCR originated in a man between 65 and 79 years old with small cell lung cancer. CDR3 sequence (DNA): TGTGCCAGCAGCTTAGTGTCCACCGGGGAGCTGTTTTTT. Protein product: CASSLVSTGELFF.